These 10 T cell receptor beta chains were sequenced from one sample in a study of liver allograft versus peripheral blood T cells. Study-wide context: The authors compared T cell receptor repertoires in transplanted livers with recipients' peripheral blood repertoires.

Each CDR3 protein gets one entry after TCRdb re-called the reads with MiXCR. In the table there are more than 3,000 distinct CDR3 sequences, about a fifth of which are singletons. These receptors were obtained from a human patient who had a liver transplant. Part of the T cells may come from the graft donor.

CDR3 sequence reads: CASMWGPYEQYF. Written as DNA, the CDR3 is TGTGCCAGCATGTGGGGGCCCTACGAGCAGTACTTC. This chain connects TRBV2 to TRBJ2-7, with D perhaps TRBD1 (6 bases). Germline V lookup: CDR1 SNHLY, CDR2 FYNNEI. The V end lost 7 bases, the J end lost 2 bases, and 9 bases lay between the germline ends. The CDR3 is made up of 12 amino acids.

By frequency in the sample, this clonotype is medium-sized. The gene calls are TRBV7-2 and TRBJ2-1; 14 bases are shared with TRBD2. V lost 0 bases and J lost 12; bases outside the gene matches: 4. CDR3 length equals 15 residues. Germline V gene sequence: CDR1 SGHTA, CDR2 FQGNSA. CDR3 protein: CASSLAGLAGVGQFF. CDR3 DNA: TGTGCCAGCAGCTTAGCGGGACTAGCGGGAGTCGGGCAGTTCTTC.

The sample holds a few counts of this clonotype. The V gene is TRBV12-3 or TRBV12-4, the J gene TRBJ2-4, with 8 bases fitting TRBD1. Trimming cost V 5 bases and J 3 bases; bases outside gene matches: 6. The CDR3 length is 15 residues. CDR3 residues: CASSRQGIGKNIQYF. In nucleotides, the CDR3 is TGTGCCAGCAGTAGACAGGGGATTGGCAAAAACATTCAGTACTTC.

This clonotype rates as medium-sized. This sequence joins TRBV5-4 and TRBJ1-3; no reliable D call. Germline CDR1 and CDR2: SGHNT and YYREEE (reference sequence). The CDR3 runs to 15 residues. The ends were cut back, 3 bases at V and 4 bases at J, with 14 bases in the middle. The CDR3 DNA is TGTGCCAGCAGCTCCCGGGATACGGTGGGAAACACCATATATTTT. Amino acids: CASSSRDTVGNTIYF.

The genes are TRBV30 and TRBJ2-3; D tentatively reads TRBD1 or TRBD2 (5 bases each). V gave up 0 bases and J gave up 0 bases, with 10 bases separating them. CDR1 is GTSNPN, CDR2 SVGIG, per germline (reference sequence). This CDR3 is 15 amino acids long. The CDR3 region is CAWSVTGASTDTQYF. As DNA, the CDR3 is TGTGCCTGGAGTGTAACCGGGGCCAGCACAGATACGCAGTATTTT.

This clonotype ranks as large. This sequence joins TRBV18 and TRBJ1-2; D is uncertain. The germline V and J ends were trimmed by 0 bases and 5 bases, with 13 bases remaining between them. Germline V gene sequence: CDR1 KGHSH, CDR2 LQKENI. This CDR3 is 15 amino acids long. CDR3 bases: TGTGCCAGCTCACCACCGCAGGACGTAGGGTATGGCTACACCTTC. Translated: CASSPPQDVGYGYTF.

On this clonotype itself: A read error may be the cause here, since a much bigger clone is one base away. This rearrangement joins TRBV2 to TRBJ2-1; 12 nucleotides align to TRBD2. Germline-derived CDR1 and CDR2 are SNHLY and FYNNEI. This CDR3 contains 15 residues. The CDR3 DNA follows: TGTGCCAGCAGCAGGACTAGCGGGGCCTACTATGAGCAGTTCTTC. It translates to CASSRTSGAYYEQFF.

The V gene is TRBV12-3 or TRBV12-4, the J gene TRBJ1-1, with a possible D match to TRBD1 (5 bases). Trimming took off 4 bases at V and 2 bases at J, with 14 bases between the two ends. CDR3 length: 15 amino acids. CDR3 loop: CASSSPFWGNTEAFF. The CDR3 DNA sequence: TGTGCCAGCAGTTCCCCATTCTGGGGCAACACTGAAGCTTTCTTT.

This clonotype came up a few times. The rearrangement uses TRBV10-3 and TRBJ1-4; 9 bases agree with TRBD1. The germline CDR1 and CDR2 sequences are ENHRY and SYGVKD. Trimming took 4 bases from V and 4 from J; bases not matched to a gene: 13. The CDR3 loop spans 18 amino acids. CDR3 coding DNA: TGTGCCATCAGTGCAACAGGGGGCGGGAGGAGGCTTAATGAAAAACTGTTTTTT. Encoded protein: CAISATGGGRRLNEKLFF.

This clonotype is categorized as medium-sized. V and J are TRBV6-2 or TRBV6-3 and TRBJ2-1; D may match TRBD1 or TRBD2 (5 bases each). Germline V gene lookup returns CDR1 MNHEY and CDR2 SVGEGT. This CDR3 has 11 amino acids. The germline V and J ends were trimmed by 6 bases and 9 bases, with 9 bases remaining between them. CDR3 sequence (DNA): TGTGCCAGCAGGAACGGGGCTGAGCAGTTCTTC. It yields the protein CASRNGAEQFF.